This entry concerns a single T cell receptor beta chain. Assay: immunoSEQ multiplex PCR; the TCRdb copy retains only in-frame clones and omits some. The sample has more than 9,000 clones, roughly two thirds seen once; the top ten hold around an eighth. Germline assignment: CDR1 MNHNS and CDR2 SASEGT. Trimming took 6 bases from V and 12 from J, leaving 18 bases between them. The CDR3 sequence is 14 residues long. This sample was taken from a study of chemoradiotherapy in HPV16-positive cancers. The chain is built from TRBV6-1 and TRBJ1-6; tentatively, D is TRBD1 (6 bases). This sample was obtained from a patient who underwent chemoradiotherapy. The sequence came from a human donor with HPV-associated anogenital cancer. CDR3 sequence (DNA): TGTGCCAGCAGGGACCGGGACGGGGGCTTACCCCTCCACTTT. It translates to CASRDRDGGLPLHF.